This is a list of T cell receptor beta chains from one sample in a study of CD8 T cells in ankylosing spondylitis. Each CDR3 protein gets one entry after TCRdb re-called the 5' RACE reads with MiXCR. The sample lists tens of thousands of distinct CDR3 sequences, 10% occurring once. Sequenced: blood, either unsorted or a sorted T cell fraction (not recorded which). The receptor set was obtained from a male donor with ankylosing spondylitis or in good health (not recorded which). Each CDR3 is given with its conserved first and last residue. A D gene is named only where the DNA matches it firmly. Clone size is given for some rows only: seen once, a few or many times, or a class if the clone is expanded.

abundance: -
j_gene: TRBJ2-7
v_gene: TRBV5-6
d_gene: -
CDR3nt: TGTGCCAGCAGCTGGCTGAGGGTTAGCATTGAGCAGTACTTC
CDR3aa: CASSWLRVSIEQYF

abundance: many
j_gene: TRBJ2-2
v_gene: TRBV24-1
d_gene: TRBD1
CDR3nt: TGTGCCACCCCCCGTGACAGGGATACCGCCGGGGAGCTGTTTTTT
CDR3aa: CATPRDRDTAGELFF

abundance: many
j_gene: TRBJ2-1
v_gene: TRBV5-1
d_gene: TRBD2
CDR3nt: TGCGCCAGCAGCTTGGCAAGCGGGAGCTACAATGAGCAGTTCTTC
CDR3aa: CASSLASGSYNEQFF

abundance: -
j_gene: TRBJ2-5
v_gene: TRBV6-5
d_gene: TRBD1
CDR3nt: TGTGCCAGCAGTTACCGGACAGGGACCGAACTCGGGACCCAGTACTTC
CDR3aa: CASSYRTGTELGTQYF

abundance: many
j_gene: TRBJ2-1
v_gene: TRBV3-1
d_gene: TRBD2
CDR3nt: TGTGCCAGCAGCCAAGTGAACTGGCTAGCGGGGGACAATGAGCAGTTCTTC
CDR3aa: CASSQVNWLAGDNEQFF

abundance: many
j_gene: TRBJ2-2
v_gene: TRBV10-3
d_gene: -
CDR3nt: TGTGCCATCAGTGAGGTGGCGGCCGCCGGGGAGCTGTTTTTT
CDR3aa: CAISEVAAAGELFF

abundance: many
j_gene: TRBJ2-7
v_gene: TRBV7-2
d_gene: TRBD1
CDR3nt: TGTGCCAGCAGCTTACCAGGGGGCCGGAGCTCCTACGAGCAGTACTTC
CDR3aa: CASSLPGGRSSYEQYF

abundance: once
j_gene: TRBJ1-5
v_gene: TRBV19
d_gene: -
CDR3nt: TGTGCCAGTAGTACCGGACATGGAGGCACCAATCAGCCCCAGCATTTT
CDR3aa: CASSTGHGGTNQPQHF

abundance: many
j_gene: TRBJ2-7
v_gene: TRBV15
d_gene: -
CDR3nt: TGTGCCACCAGCAGAGATTTAGGGCCCTACGAGCAGTACTTC
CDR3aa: CATSRDLGPYEQYF

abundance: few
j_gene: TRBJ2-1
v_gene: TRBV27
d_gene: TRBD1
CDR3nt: TGTGCCAGCAGTGGGACAGGGGACTCCTACAATGAGCAGTTCTTC
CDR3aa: CASSGTGDSYNEQFF

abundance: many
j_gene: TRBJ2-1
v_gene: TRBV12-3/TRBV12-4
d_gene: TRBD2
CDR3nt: TGTGCCAGCAGAGGTAGGGCGAGACTAGCGATACGCTCCTACAATGAGCAGTTCTTC
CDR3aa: CASRGRARLAIRSYNEQFF

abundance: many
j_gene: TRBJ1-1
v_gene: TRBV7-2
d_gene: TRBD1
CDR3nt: TGTGCCAGCATTCGGACAGGGCTAAACACTGAAGCTTTCTTT
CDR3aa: CASIRTGLNTEAFF

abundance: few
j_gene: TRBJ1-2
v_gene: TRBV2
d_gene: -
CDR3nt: TGTGCCAGCAGTGAACAGGGCCCCTATGGCTACACCTTC
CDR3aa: CASSEQGPYGYTF

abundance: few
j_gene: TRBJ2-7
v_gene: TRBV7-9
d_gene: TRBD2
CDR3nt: TGTGCCAGCAGCCAGAACTATCCGGGAGGAAAGCAGTACTTC
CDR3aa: CASSQNYPGGKQYF

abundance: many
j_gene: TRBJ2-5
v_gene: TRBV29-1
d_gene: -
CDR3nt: TGCAGCGTTGCTTCCAGACTAGGAGAGACCCAGTACTTC
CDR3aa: CSVASRLGETQYF

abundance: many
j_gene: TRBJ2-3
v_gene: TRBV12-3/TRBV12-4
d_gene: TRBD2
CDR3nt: TGTGCCAGCAGTTCTAGCGGGAGGGCCGGAGATACGCAGTATTTT
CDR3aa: CASSSSGRAGDTQYF

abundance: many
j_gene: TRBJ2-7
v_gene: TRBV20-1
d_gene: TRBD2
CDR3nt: TGCAGTGCTAGAAGTGGACGGGGAGGGGCCTACGAGCAGTACTTC
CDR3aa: CSARSGRGGAYEQYF

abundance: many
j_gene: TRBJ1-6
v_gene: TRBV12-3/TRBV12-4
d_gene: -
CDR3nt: TGTGCCAGCAGCACGACAGAGCGCTATAATTCACCCCTCCACTTT
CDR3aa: CASSTTERYNSPLHF

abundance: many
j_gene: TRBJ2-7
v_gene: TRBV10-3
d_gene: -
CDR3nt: TGTGCCATCACCATCGACAGGCCCCCTGCTGAGCAGTACTTC
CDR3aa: CAITIDRPPAEQYF

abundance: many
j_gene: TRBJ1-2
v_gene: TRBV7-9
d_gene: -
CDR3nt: TGTGCCAGCAGCAAAATTGCTTATGGCTACACCTTC
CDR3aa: CASSKIAYGYTF

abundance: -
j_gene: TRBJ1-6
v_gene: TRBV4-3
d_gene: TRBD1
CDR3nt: TGCGCCAGCAGCCAAGGCGCCAGGGGGGACTCACCCCTCCACTTT
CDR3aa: CASSQGARGDSPLHF

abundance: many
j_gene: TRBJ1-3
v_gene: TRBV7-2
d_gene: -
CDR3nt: TGTGCCAGCAGCCGCCTGCTATCTGGAAACACCATATATTTT
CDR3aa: CASSRLLSGNTIYF

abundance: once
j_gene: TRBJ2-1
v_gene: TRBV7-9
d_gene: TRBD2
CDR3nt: TGTGCCAGCAGTTCTGGACTAGTTTGGGACAATGAGCAGTTCTTC
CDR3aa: CASSSGLVWDNEQFF

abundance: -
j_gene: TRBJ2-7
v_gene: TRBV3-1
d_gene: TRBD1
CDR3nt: TGTGCCAGCAGCCACCGGGACAGGTTCCCCTACGAGCAGTACTTC
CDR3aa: CASSHRDRFPYEQYF

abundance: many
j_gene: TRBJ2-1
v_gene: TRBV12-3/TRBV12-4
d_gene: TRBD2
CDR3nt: TGTGCCAGCAGTTTGAGCAGCGGGAGGCTCAATGAGCAGTTCTTC
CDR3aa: CASSLSSGRLNEQFF

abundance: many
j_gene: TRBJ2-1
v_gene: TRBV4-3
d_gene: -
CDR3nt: TGCGCCAGCAGCCAAGATGCAGGGGATGAGCAGTTCTTC
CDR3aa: CASSQDAGDEQFF

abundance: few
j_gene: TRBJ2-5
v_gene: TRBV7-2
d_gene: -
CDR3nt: TGTGCCAGCAGCCTAGACACCATCGGTGGAGAGACCCAGTACTTC
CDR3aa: CASSLDTIGGETQYF